This paragraph covers one TCR beta chain sequence. This record comes from a study of blood T cell repertoires in COVID-19. Study background: Acute and convalescent COVID-19 specimens originated in the United States, Italy and Spain.

V was clipped by 0 bases and J by 1 base, with 13 bases between them. Per the germline V gene, CDR1 is SGHNT and CDR2 is YENEEA. The CDR3 extends over 17 amino acids. As processed by the authors: Estimation of nucleated cell counts relied on the amplification of reference gene primers. Sequencing used immunoSEQ multiplex PCR; TCRdb keeps in-frame clones, though not all of them. Clone size and the V and J calls come from that table; the DNA yielded D and trimming. The sample lists about 140,000 clones, roughly 87% occurring once. The sequencing sample was made of peripheral blood. The chain employs TRBV11-3 and TRBJ1-3; D unclear. The sequence came from a human donor in a cohort sampled during active COVID-19. The chain's CDR3 is CASSLDQPGKSGNTIYF. CDR3 in DNA: TGTGCCAGCAGCTTAGATCAACCGGGTAAATCTGGAAACACCATATATTTT.